Following are 19 T cell receptor beta chains from one sample sequenced in a study of blood T cell repertoires in COVID-19. The protocol was immunoSEQ multiplex PCR, while the TCRdb copy is restricted to in-frame clones and leaves out a portion. The sample has more than 100,000 clones; approximately 80% are singletons. The sample was peripheral blood. These receptors originate from an elderly woman with acute or convalescent COVID-19.

This chain joins TRBV7-2 and TRBJ1-1; a possible D gene is TRBD1 (6 bases). From germline, CDR1 is SGHTA and CDR2 FQGNSA. There are 14 residues in the CDR3. The germline V and J ends were trimmed by 1 base and 5 bases, with 11 bases remaining between them. The CDR3 nucleotides are TGTGCCAGCAGCTTAGGGGGGCTCCGAACTGAAGCTTTCTTT. Protein: CASSLGGLRTEAFF.

The chain uses TRBV6-6 and TRBJ2-2; the D is unclear. The CDR3 is made up of 14 amino acids. V dropped 8 bases and J dropped 0 bases, with 10 bases sitting between them. The germline gives CDR1 MNHNY, CDR2 SVGAGI (reference sequence). CDR3 loop: CASRLYANTGELFF. CDR3 DNA sequence: TGTGCCAGCCGACTTTATGCGAACACCGGGGAGCTGTTTTTT.

The chain has TRBV27 and TRBJ1-2; 8 nucleotides line up with TRBD1. With 6 bases clipped from V and 2 bases from J, the junction kept 2 bases outside the gene matches. The CDR3 runs to 13 residues. Germline V gene sequence: CDR1 MNHEY, CDR2 SMNVEV (reference sequence). CDR3 coding DNA: TGTGCCAGCAGGACAGGGGTGAACTATGGCTACACCTTC. This codes for CASRTGVNYGYTF.

The chain combines TRBV25-1 with TRBJ2-5, with a tentative D call TRBD2 (6 bases). The CDR3 runs 14 residues. Germline values: CDR1 MGHDK, CDR2 SYGVNS. The ends were cut back, 6 bases at V and 3 bases at J, with 14 bases in the middle. The CDR3 loop reads CASSPFSGEETQYF. The DNA of the CDR3 is TGTGCCAGCAGCCCGTTCTCGGGAGAAGAGACCCAGTACTTC. Looking up the rest from reference TRBV25-1 and TRBJ2-5 gives the full variable domain: EADIYQTPRYLVIGTGKKITLECSQTMGHDKMYWYQQDPGMELHLIHYSYGVNSTEKGDLSSESTVSRIRTEHFPLTLESARPSHTSQYLCASSPFSGEETQYFGPGTRLLVL.

A remark on this clone: One end of the junction varies from germline; a read error may be responsible. The chain uses TRBV15 and TRBJ2-7, with TRBD1 identical over 8 bases. CDR3 length equals 12 residues. The germline V gene has CDR1 LNHNV and CDR2 YYDKDF (reference sequence). The CDR3 here is CATSNLPGQARF. The CDR3 DNA reads as TGTGCCACCAGCAATCTCCCGGGACAGGCTAGATTC.

CDR3 sequence: CASSHPYNEQFF. In nucleotides, the CDR3 is TGTGCCAGCAGCCATCCATACAATGAGCAGTTCTTC. The chain couples TRBV14 to TRBJ2-1; no clear D gene. V was trimmed by 3 bases and J by 4 bases, leaving 4 bases between them. The CDR3 loop spans 12 amino acids. Germline V gene sequence: CDR1 SGHDN, CDR2 FVKESK.

This clone came up a few times. V usage is TRBV30 and J usage is TRBJ1-1; possibly TRBD1 for D (6 bases). Germline CDR1 and CDR2: GTSNPN and SVGIG (reference sequence). The CDR3 covers 14 residues. V was cut by 2 bases and J by 0 bases, with 10 bases left in between. The CDR3 loop reads CAWSPTGLNTEAFF. The DNA for the CDR3 is TGTGCCTGGAGTCCTACAGGGTTGAACACTGAAGCTTTCTTT.

This clone came up a few times. The chain recombines TRBV5-1 with TRBJ2-3; 8 nucleotides line up with TRBD2. After removal of 1 base from V and 2 bases from J, the junction contained 3 bases not matched to a gene. The CDR3 consists of 15 residues. Per germline, CDR1 SGHRS and CDR2 YFSETQ. CDR3 sequence: CASSLSGRATDTQYF. The CDR3 DNA is TGCGCCAGCAGCTTGAGCGGGAGAGCCACAGATACGCAGTATTTT.

This clone occurred a few times. This rearrangement joins TRBV7-9 to TRBJ1-5; possible D gene TRBD1, 6 bases. Per the germline V gene, CDR1 is SEHNR and CDR2 is FQNEAQ (reference sequence). The CDR3 spans 15 residues. With 7 bases removed from V and 5 bases from J, the gap between germline ends came to 18 bases. This CDR3 is CASNSGVTGDQPQHF. The DNA for the CDR3 is TGTGCCAGCAACAGCGGGGTGACAGGTGATCAGCCCCAGCATTTT.

V usage is TRBV15 and J usage is TRBJ1-4, with D tentatively TRBD1 (6 bases). This CDR3 contains 15 residues. V was shortened by 1 base and J by 3 bases, with 9 bases between the two germline ends. CDR1 LNHNV and CDR2 YYDKDF come from the germline V gene (reference sequence). In DNA form, the CDR3 reads TGTGCCACCAGCAGAGCTCAGGGGTCTAATGAAAAACTGTTTTTT. Translated: CATSRAQGSNEKLFF. Variable domain in full (rest from reference TRBV15 and TRBJ1-4): DAMVIQNPRYQVTQFGKPVTLSCSQTLNHNVMYWYQQKSSQAPKLLFHYYDKDFNNEADTPDNFQSRRPNTSFCFLDIRSPGLGDTAMYLCATSRAQGSNEKLFFGSGTQLSVL.

The J gene is TRBJ1-1, the V gene TRBV27; D possibly corresponds to TRBD1 (5 bases). The V gene lost 3 bases and the J gene lost 4 bases, with 15 bases spanning the gap. Germline V lookup: CDR1 MNHEY, CDR2 SMNVEV (reference sequence). The CDR3 consists of 15 residues. As DNA, the CDR3 is TGTGCCAGCAGTTTTCGACAGACAAGTGTCACTGAAGCTTTCTTT. Encoded protein: CASSFRQTSVTEAFF.

V and J are TRBV4-2 and TRBJ1-3; D not resolved. Trimming took off 0 bases at V and 0 bases at J, with 9 bases between the two ends. CDR3 size: 16 residues. Germline loops: CDR1 LGHNA, CDR2 YNFKEQ. CDR3 in amino acids: CASSQEEQISGNTIYF. CDR3 bases: TGTGCCAGCAGCCAAGAGGAACAGATCTCTGGAAACACCATATATTTT.

The rearrangement joins TRBV5-4 to TRBJ1-3, with a possible D match to TRBD1 (5 bases). Looked up from germline, CDR1 is SGHNT and CDR2 is YYREEE (reference sequence). V dropped 2 bases and J dropped 2 bases, with 14 bases sitting between them. The CDR3 is made up of 16 amino acids. Here the CDR3 reads CASSLWTGGTGNTIYF. CDR3 nucleotide sequence: TGTGCCAGCAGCTTATGGACGGGGGGGACTGGAAACACCATATATTTT.

Concerning this clone: Other DNA sequences in the same sample also yield this CDR3. The chain is built from TRBV5-1 and TRBJ1-2; no clear D gene. From germline, CDR1 is SGHRS and CDR2 YFSETQ. The CDR3 runs to 13 residues. V gave up 0 bases and J gave up 2 bases, with 5 bases separating them. CDR3 in amino acids: CASSLGQNYGYTF. The CDR3 DNA is TGCGCCAGCAGCTTGGGGCAGAACTATGGCTACACCTTC.

This clone showed up just a few times. The chain couples TRBV7-9 to TRBJ1-2, with TRBD1 as a possible D gene (5 bases). Trimming shortened V by 5 bases and J by 4 bases, and 8 bases separated the two germline ends. CDR3 length: 12 residues. The germline gives CDR1 SEHNR, CDR2 FQNEAQ (reference sequence). CDR3 residues: CASSRDGYGYTF. CDR3 nucleotide sequence: TGTGCCAGCAGCAGGGACGGCTATGGCTACACCTTC.

The V and J genes are TRBV4-3 and TRBJ1-5; the D is unclear. This CDR3 has 15 residues. Germline lookup yields CDR1 LGHNA and CDR2 YSLEER. V was pared by 3 bases and J by 3 bases, with 12 bases between. CDR3 sequence (DNA): TGCGCCAGCAGCCAGATGTGGTACTACAATCAGCCCCAGCATTTT. Translating it yields CASSQMWYYNQPQHF.

V and J are TRBV5-1 and TRBJ2-6; TRBD2 matches at 14 bases. This CDR3 is built from 21 residues. J was trimmed by 2 bases and V by 5 bases; bases with no gene match: 15. Germline V gene data show CDR1 as SGHRS and CDR2 as YFSETQ. The chain's CDR3 is CASRTGTSGSLASTGANVLTF. For the CDR3, the DNA is TGCGCCAGCAGAACCGGGACTAGCGGGAGTTTGGCAAGTACTGGGGCCAACGTCCTGACTTTC.

V gene TRBV9 combines with J gene TRBJ2-1, with a possible D match to TRBD1 (6 bases). V lost 0 bases and J 8 bases, leaving 18 bases between the germline ends. The CDR3 loop spans 16 amino acids. Germline V gene sequence: CDR1 SGDLS, CDR2 YYNGEE. Written as DNA, the CDR3 is TGTGCCAGCAGCGTAGCTGGGGGCCCAAATATCTATGAGCAGTTCTTC. The encoded protein is CASSVAGGPNIYEQFF.

The chain employs TRBV5-1 and TRBJ2-1; no clear D gene. The CDR3 length is 12 residues. Trimming removed 4 bases from V and 10 bases from J, with 12 bases in between. The V gene's germline CDR1 is SGHRS and CDR2 YFSETQ. The CDR3 spells CASSSQMWEQFF. The DNA for the CDR3 is TGCGCCAGCAGCAGTCAGATGTGGGAGCAGTTCTTC.